A selection of T cell receptor beta chains follows, all from one sample in a study of blood T cell repertoires in COVID-19. Clones were read by immunoSEQ multiplex PCR, and TCRdb kept only the in-frame ones, dropping some. The sample records over 350,000 clones, roughly 90% being singletons. Sequencing was carried out using peripheral blood. These receptors were collected from a woman aged 25 to 39 with active or convalescent COVID-19. Each CDR3 is given with its conserved first and last residue. The D gene is left open where the match is weak. Size is stated for part of the rows, as once, few or many counts, or as a class when the clone is expanded.

j_gene	v_gene	abundance	d_gene	CDR3aa	CDR3nt
TRBJ1-5	TRBV2	-	-	CASSEWNRAQPQHF	TGTGCCAGCAGTGAATGGAACAGGGCTCAGCCCCAGCATTTT
TRBJ2-7	TRBV18	-	TRBD2	CASSPTGGAEQYF	TGTGCCAGCTCACCGACGGGGGGGGCCGAGCAGTACTTC
TRBJ1-1	TRBV5-1	-	-	CASSLVGAPSNTEAFF	TGCGCCAGCAGCTTGGTGGGGGCCCCCTCCAACACTGAAGCTTTCTTT
TRBJ1-2	TRBV11-1	few	-	CASSLKLTENYGYTF	TGTGCCAGCAGCCTGAAATTGACGGAGAACTATGGCTACACCTTC
TRBJ1-5	TRBV4-1	-	TRBD1	CASSHQGQGNQPQHF	TGCGCCAGCAGCCACCAGGGACAGGGCAATCAGCCCCAGCATTTT
TRBJ1-5	TRBV5-1	-	-	CASSLTGDSQPQHF	TGCGCCAGCAGCTTGACGGGGGATTCCCAGCCCCAGCATTTT
TRBJ2-7	TRBV19	-	TRBD2	CASKESYPSGLYEQYF	TGTGCCAGTAAGGAGTCCTACCCTAGCGGGCTGTACGAGCAGTACTTC
TRBJ1-5	TRBV3-1/TRBV3-2	-	TRBD1	CASSPGQGRNNQPQHF	TGTGCCAGCAGCCCGGGACAGGGTAGGAACAATCAGCCCCAGCATTTT
TRBJ1-3	TRBV15	-	-	CATSEGQGNTIYF	TGTGCCACCAGCGAAGGACAGGGAAACACCATATATTTT
TRBJ2-3	TRBV27	-	TRBD2	CASSLSLRLAGGPDTQYF	TGTGCCAGCAGTTTATCCCTCAGACTAGCGGGGGGGCCAGATACGCAGTATTTT